These T cell receptor beta chains were read from a single sample in a study of STAT5B mutations in CD4+ large granular lymphocyte leukemia. Here immunoSEQ multiplex PCR was the method, and the copy in TCRdb shows in-frame clones only, minus some. The sample has approximately 39,000 clones, approximately 85% seen once; the top ten hold around 1.3%. Sequenced input: CD4+ T cells from blood buffy coats. These TCRs come from a human donor in good health. The CDR3 runs from the conserved cysteine through the conserved F or W. D genes are given only for firm matches. Not all rows give a size; the values are once, few, many and, for expanded clones, a class.

D	V	J	size	DNA	CDR3
TRBD1	TRBV19	TRBJ1-5	NA	TGTGCCAGTAGTGAGACAGGGGCTCAGCCCCAGCATTTT	CASSETGAQPQHF
TRBD1	TRBV19	TRBJ1-5	NA	TGTGCCAGTAGTACTGGACCCCGGGACAGCCGGAATCAGCCCCAGCATTTT	CASSTGPRDSRNQPQHF
NA	TRBV7-7	TRBJ2-5	NA	TGTGCTAGCACCCGAGGGGGGCAAGAGACCCAGTACTTC	CASTRGGQETQYF
NA	TRBV29-1	TRBJ1-5	few	TGCAGCGTGGGGGTTGAGCCCAATCAGCCCCAGCATTTT	CSVGVEPNQPQHF
TRBD2	TRBV14	TRBJ2-7	NA	TGTGCCAGCAGCCAAGTTTTCGCGGGAGAGGACGAGCAGTACTTC	CASSQVFAGEDEQYF
TRBD1	TRBV18	TRBJ2-1	NA	TGTGCCAGCTCCTATTCACCCGGGACAGGGAGGAATGAGCAGTTCTTC	CASSYSPGTGRNEQFF
NA	TRBV21-1	TRBJ2-5	NA	TGTGCCATCTCTCGACCTACAGGGGTGGAGACCCAGTACTTC	CAISRPTGVETQYF
NA	TRBV28	TRBJ1-4	NA	TGTGCCAGCAGTGGGGGGCCCCACAATGAAAAACTGTTTTTT	CASSGGPHNEKLFF
NA	TRBV5-1	TRBJ1-4	NA	TGCGCCAGCAGCTTGATGGGGACGGGGGGCGGTGAAAAACTGTTTTTT	CASSLMGTGGGEKLFF
NA	TRBV12-5	TRBJ2-6	few	TGTGCTAGTGGTTTGGTACTTGACGGTAGCTCTGGGGCCAACGTCCTGACTTTC	CASGLVLDGSSGANVLTF
TRBD2	TRBV10-3	TRBJ2-7	NA	TGTGCCATCAAGCCCAGCGGGAGCTACGAGCAGTACTTC	CAIKPSGSYEQYF
TRBD2	TRBV6-1	TRBJ2-5	NA	TGTGCCAGCTCCGAACTAGCGGGAGGGTTGGAGACCCAGTACTTC	CASSELAGGLETQYF
NA	TRBV21-1	TRBJ2-1	NA	TGTGCCAGCAGCAAAGTTCCAGCGGGACCTTACAATGAGCAGTTCTTC	CASSKVPAGPYNEQFF
TRBD1	TRBV5-1	TRBJ1-6	few	TGCGCCAGCAGCTTGGAGTCCTCCGGGACAGGGGGTCGGTCACCCCTCCACTTT	CASSLESSGTGGRSPLHF
TRBD1	TRBV19	TRBJ1-6	NA	TGTGCCAGTAGTATGGTGCAGGGGGGTTCACCCCTCCACTTT	CASSMVQGGSPLHF
NA	TRBV9	TRBJ1-1	once	TGTGCCAGCAGCTCTCAGGGGTCCACTGAAGCTTTCTTT	CASSSQGSTEAFF
TRBD2	TRBV7-6	TRBJ2-7	NA	TGTGCCAGCAGCCGAAGTAAAACTAGCGCAAACTCCTACGAGCAGTACTTC	CASSRSKTSANSYEQYF
TRBD2	TRBV5-4	TRBJ2-5	NA	TGTGCCAGCAGCTTGGTAGCGGGGGGACAAGAGACCCAGTACTTC	CASSLVAGGQETQYF
TRBD1	TRBV6-5	TRBJ1-4	few	TGTGCCAGCAGTCCGTCACAGGGGCCAGGTGAAAAACTGTTTTTT	CASSPSQGPGEKLFF
NA	TRBV10-1	TRBJ1-6	NA	TGCGCCACCCAGTACGATTCACCCCTCCACTTT	CATQYDSPLHF
NA	TRBV6-5	TRBJ1-4	few	TGTGCCAGCAGCATCCTCAGGGGCTTTCGGGAAAAACTGTTTTTT	CASSILRGFREKLFF
TRBD2	TRBV18	TRBJ2-1	NA	TGTGCCAGCTCACCGAGGGGACTAGCGGGAGTGACGAACAATGAGCAGTTCTTC	CASSPRGLAGVTNNEQFF
NA	TRBV6-5	TRBJ2-7	NA	TGTGCCAGCAGACCTACAGGACCATTCTCCTACGAGCAGTACTTC	CASRPTGPFSYEQYF
NA	TRBV28	TRBJ2-7	few	TGTGCCAGCACCCCTCTAGGCAGGGAGATTGCCTACGAGCAGTACTTC	CASTPLGREIAYEQYF
TRBD2	TRBV7-3	TRBJ2-2	NA	TGTGCCAGCAGCGCCTCTAGCGGGAGTGACACCGGGGAGCTGTTTTTT	CASSASSGSDTGELFF
NA	TRBV7-2	TRBJ2-4	NA	TGTGCCAGCAGCTTAGGGCAGATAAACATTCAGTACTTC	CASSLGQINIQYF
NA	TRBV5-6	TRBJ2-7	NA	TGTGCCAGCAGCTTGGTAGACCGGGGACTCCTCTACGAGCAGTACTTC	CASSLVDRGLLYEQYF
TRBD1	TRBV7-9	TRBJ1-2	NA	TGTGCCAGCAGCCCTCGGACAGGGGGCTTAGTTGGCTACACCTTC	CASSPRTGGLVGYTF
NA	TRBV7-9	TRBJ2-7	NA	TGTGCCAGCAGTCCCACGTCCGACGAGCAGTACTTC	CASSPTSDEQYF
TRBD1	TRBV18	TRBJ2-7	NA	TGTGCCAGCTCACCGCAAAACAGGGGACGGTACGAGCAGTACTTC	CASSPQNRGRYEQYF
TRBD2	TRBV28	TRBJ2-1	NA	TGTGCCAGCAGTTTGGGGACTAGCGGGAGTTTGGGCAATGAGCAGTTCTTC	CASSLGTSGSLGNEQFF
TRBD2	TRBV6-5	TRBJ2-5	NA	TGTGCCAGCAGAGAGCGACTAGCGGGGGTACAGACCCAGTACTTC	CASRERLAGVQTQYF
NA	TRBV4-2	TRBJ1-1	once	TGTGCCAGCAGCCAAGATACGGGGTACACTGAAGCTTTCTTT	CASSQDTGYTEAFF
NA	TRBV27	TRBJ2-7	NA	TGTGCCAGCCGACGGGACCAGAAGGGCGAGCAGTACTTC	CASRRDQKGEQYF
NA	TRBV11-2	TRBJ1-4	NA	TGTGCCAGCAGCTTAGGTCTCGGACACCCCGAAAAACTGTTTTTT	CASSLGLGHPEKLFF
TRBD1	TRBV7-8	TRBJ1-1	NA	TGTGCCAGCAGCTTAGCGTTCACAGGGGTATTGAATCGGGTGAACACTGAAGCTTTCTTT	CASSLAFTGVLNRVNTEAFF
NA	TRBV7-2	TRBJ2-3	once	TGTGCCAGCAGCCGGACCGACAGTACGCAGTATTTT	CASSRTDSTQYF
NA	TRBV5-1	TRBJ2-5	few	TGCGCCAGCAGCTTGACTCTTTTGGGCCAAGAGACCCAGTACTTC	CASSLTLLGQETQYF
TRBD2	TRBV11-3	TRBJ2-1	NA	TGTGCCAGCAGCTTAGGGCCCAGCGGGGCTATCTACAATGAGCAGTTCTTC	CASSLGPSGAIYNEQFF
NA	TRBV10-3	TRBJ1-6	few	TGTGCCACGTCCCCGAGCTCCTATAATTCACCCCTCCACTTT	CATSPSSYNSPLHF
NA	TRBV7-2	TRBJ2-1	NA	TGTGCCAGCAGCGAGAGGGCAATGGCGAATGAGCAGTTCTTC	CASSERAMANEQFF
TRBD1	TRBV18	TRBJ1-2	NA	TGTGCCAGCTCACCACCGAACGGACAGGGGCATTCTGGCTACACCTTC	CASSPPNGQGHSGYTF
NA	TRBV5-1	TRBJ2-5	NA	TGCGCCAGCAGACTGACATCTGGTCGGGGTAGTCTGGAGACCCAGTACTTC	CASRLTSGRGSLETQYF
NA	TRBV19	TRBJ2-1	NA	TGTGCAAGTATCGATTGGACTCATAGCGGAAGACTGTTCTTC	CASIDWTHSGRLFF
TRBD2	TRBV5-4	TRBJ2-3	NA	TGTGCCAGCAGCTTGGCCGGGGCTAGCGGGGCCGTGGATACGCAGTATTTT	CASSLAGASGAVDTQYF
NA	TRBV5-5	TRBJ2-7	NA	TGTGCCAGCAGCTCTCAACTGACTGCCTACGAGCAGTACTTC	CASSSQLTAYEQYF
NA	TRBV5-8	TRBJ1-2	NA	TGTGCCAGCAGCTTGAGTCAGAATTATAGGGGCTACACCTTC	CASSLSQNYRGYTF
TRBD2	TRBV6-4	TRBJ2-1	NA	TGTGCCAGCAGTGACTCGTATAGCGGGAGCAATGAGCAGTTCTTC	CASSDSYSGSNEQFF